This TCR beta chain was sequenced for a study of blood T cell repertoires in COVID-19. The table lists this clone with a count of one. Germline V gives CDR1 MNHNS, CDR2 SASEGT. This CDR3 is 17 amino acids long. Germline trimming cut 4 bases from V and 4 bases from J; bases unmatched to any gene: 10. Sequenced by immunoSEQ multiplex PCR; TCRdb stores in-frame clones only, minus some. The table lists around 120,000 clones, roughly 80% of them singletons. The rearrangement joins TRBV6-1 to TRBJ1-1, with 12 bases matching TRBD1. What was sequenced was peripheral blood. The receptor comes from a man younger than 40 with acute or convalescent COVID-19. CDR3 in amino acids: CASSGLRDRGLGTEAFF. The CDR3 DNA reads TGTGCCAGCAGTGGACTGAGGGACAGGGGGCTGGGCACTGAAGCTTTCTTT.